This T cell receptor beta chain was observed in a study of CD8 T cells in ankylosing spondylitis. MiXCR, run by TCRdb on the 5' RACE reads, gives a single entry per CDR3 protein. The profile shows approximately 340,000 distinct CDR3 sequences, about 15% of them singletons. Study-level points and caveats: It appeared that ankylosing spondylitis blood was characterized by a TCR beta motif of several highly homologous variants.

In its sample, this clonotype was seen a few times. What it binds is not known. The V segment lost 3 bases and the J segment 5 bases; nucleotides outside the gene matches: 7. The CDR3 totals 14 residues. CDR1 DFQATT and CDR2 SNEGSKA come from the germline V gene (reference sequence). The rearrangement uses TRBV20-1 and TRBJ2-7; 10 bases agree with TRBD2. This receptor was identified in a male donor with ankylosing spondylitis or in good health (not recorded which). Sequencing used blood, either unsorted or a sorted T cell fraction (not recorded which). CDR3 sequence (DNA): TGCAGTGCTAGGCTAGCGGGAGTTTCCCACGAGCAGTACTTC. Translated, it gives CSARLAGVSHEQYF.